The 3 T cell receptor beta chains below come from one sample, sequenced in a study of response to subunit inactivated influenza vaccine. One entry per CDR3 protein, called by TCRdb with MiXCR from the RT-PCR reads. The sample has about 800,000 distinct CDR3 sequences, about 20% seen once. The sequencing used PBMCs from blood, collected more than 4 days after vaccination. Receptors originate from a man aged 45-65 years who received an inactivated influenza vaccine.

The chain couples TRBV18 to TRBJ2-5; D gene uncertain. Germline CDR1 and CDR2: KGHSH and LQKENI. V lost 2 bases and J lost 4, with 17 bases in between. CDR3 length: 16 residues. The CDR3 spells CASSPSTRGIGETQYF. The CDR3 region has the DNA TGTGCCAGCTCACCAAGTACGAGAGGCATTGGAGAGACCCAGTACTTC. The whole variable domain, filled in from reference TRBV18 and TRBJ2-5, reads NAGVMQNPRHLVRRRGQEARLRCSPMKGHSHVYWYRQLPEEGLKFMVYLQKENIIDESGMPKERFSAEFPKEGPSILRIQQVVRGDSAAYFCASSPSTRGIGETQYFGPGTRLLVL.

The chain employs TRBV20-1 and TRBJ2-1; D ambiguous. CDR3 size: 15 residues. Germline V lookup: CDR1 DFQATT, CDR2 SNEGSKA (reference sequence). V was cut by 3 bases and J by 4 bases, with 16 bases left in between. The chain's CDR3 is CSARDWAGDYNEQFF. The CDR3, as DNA: TGCAGTGCTAGGGATTGGGCAGGAGATTACAATGAGCAGTTCTTC.

This clonotype was detected only a few times. V usage is TRBV2 and J usage is TRBJ2-1; 9 positions agree with TRBD2. This CDR3 has 15 residues. V shed 8 bases and J 7 bases; nucleotides not matched to a gene: 12. CDR1 is SNHLY, CDR2 FYNNEI, per germline. Here the CDR3 DNA reads TGTGCCAGCGTCTTGGTAGCGGGAGCGGGTAATGAGCAGTTCTTC. Its protein product is CASVLVAGAGNEQFF.